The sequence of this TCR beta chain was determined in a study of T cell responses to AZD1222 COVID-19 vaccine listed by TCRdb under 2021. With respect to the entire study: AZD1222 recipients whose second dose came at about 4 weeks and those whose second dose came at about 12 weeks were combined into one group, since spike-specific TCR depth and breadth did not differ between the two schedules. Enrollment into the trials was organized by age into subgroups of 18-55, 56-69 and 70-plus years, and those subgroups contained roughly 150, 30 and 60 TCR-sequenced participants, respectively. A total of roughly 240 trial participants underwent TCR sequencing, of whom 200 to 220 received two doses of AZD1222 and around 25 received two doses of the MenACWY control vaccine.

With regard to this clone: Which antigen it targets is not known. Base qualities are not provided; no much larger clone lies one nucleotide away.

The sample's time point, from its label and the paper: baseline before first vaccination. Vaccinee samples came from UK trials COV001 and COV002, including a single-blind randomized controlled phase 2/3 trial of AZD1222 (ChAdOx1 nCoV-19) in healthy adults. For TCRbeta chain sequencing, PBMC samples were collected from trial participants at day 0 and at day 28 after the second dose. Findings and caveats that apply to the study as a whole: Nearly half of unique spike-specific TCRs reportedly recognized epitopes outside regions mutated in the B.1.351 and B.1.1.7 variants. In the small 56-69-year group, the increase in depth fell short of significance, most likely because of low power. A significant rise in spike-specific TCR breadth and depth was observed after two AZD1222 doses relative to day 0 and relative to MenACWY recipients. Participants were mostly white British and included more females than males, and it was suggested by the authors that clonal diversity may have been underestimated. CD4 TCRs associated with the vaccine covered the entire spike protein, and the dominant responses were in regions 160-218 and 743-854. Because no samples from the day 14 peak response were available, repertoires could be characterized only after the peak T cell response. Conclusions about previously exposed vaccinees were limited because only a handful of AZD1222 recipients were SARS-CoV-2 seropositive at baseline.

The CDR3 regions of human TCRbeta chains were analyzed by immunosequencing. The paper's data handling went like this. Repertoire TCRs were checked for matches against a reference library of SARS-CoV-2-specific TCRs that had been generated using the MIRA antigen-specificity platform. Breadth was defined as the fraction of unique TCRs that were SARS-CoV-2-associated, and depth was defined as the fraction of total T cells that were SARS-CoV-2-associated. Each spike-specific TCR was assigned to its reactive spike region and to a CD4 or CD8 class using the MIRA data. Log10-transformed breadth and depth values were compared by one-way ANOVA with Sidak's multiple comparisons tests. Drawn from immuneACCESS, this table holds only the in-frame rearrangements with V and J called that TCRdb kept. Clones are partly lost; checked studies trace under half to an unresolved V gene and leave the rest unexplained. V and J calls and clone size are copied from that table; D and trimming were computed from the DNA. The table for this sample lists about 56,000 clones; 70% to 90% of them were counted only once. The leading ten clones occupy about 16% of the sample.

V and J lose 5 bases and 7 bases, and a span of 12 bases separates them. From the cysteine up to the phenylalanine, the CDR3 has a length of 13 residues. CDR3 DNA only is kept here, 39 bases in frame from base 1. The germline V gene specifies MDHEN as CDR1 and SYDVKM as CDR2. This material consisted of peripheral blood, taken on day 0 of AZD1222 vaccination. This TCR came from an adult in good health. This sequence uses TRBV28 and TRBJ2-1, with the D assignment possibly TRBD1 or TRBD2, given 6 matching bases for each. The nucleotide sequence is TGTGCCAGCAGTACGAGGGGGGTGAATGAGCAGTTCTTC. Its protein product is CASSTRGVNEQFF.